This is a list of T cell receptor beta chains from one sample in a study of T cell repertoires in cytomegalovirus infection. Using its own MiXCR run on the reads, TCRdb lists one record per CDR3 protein. The repertoire holds 830,000 or so distinct CDR3 sequences, with over 25% as singletons. These receptors lack a known antigen. The sequencing here drew on cultured CD8+ T cells from PBMCs, taken from culture after CMV antigen stimulation. The receptors were gathered from a human donor in good health (CMV status not recorded). Some clones in this sample may be carry-over from other donors' samples. CDR3s include the opening cysteine and the closing phenylalanine or tryptophan. A D gene is named only where the DNA matches it firmly. Expanded clones get a size class; other rows say once, few or many, or leave the size out.

D gene	V gene	J gene	clone size	CDR3 protein	CDR3 DNA
.	TRBV27	TRBJ1-2	.	CASFGGGYGYTF	TGTGCCAGCTTCGGCGGGGGCTATGGCTACACCTTC
TRBD2	TRBV6-2/TRBV6-3	TRBJ2-6	.	CASRSGTSAFSGANVLTF	TGTGCCAGCAGATCCGGGACTAGCGCCTTCTCTGGGGCCAACGTCCTGACTTTC
.	TRBV12-3/TRBV12-4	TRBJ2-5	.	CASTLIEGRETQYF	TGTGCCAGCACCCTAATCGAGGGCCGAGAGACCCAGTACTTC
TRBD1	TRBV6-1	TRBJ1-5	few	CASRRLATGEPQHF	TGTGCCAGCAGGCGACTTGCAACAGGGGAACCCCAGCATTTT
TRBD1	TRBV7-6	TRBJ1-4	many	CASSYRRGRYEKLFF	TGTGCCAGCAGCTATCGCAGGGGGCGTTATGAAAAACTGTTTTTT
.	TRBV19	TRBJ2-5	.	CASSPRRGTQYF	TGTGCCAGTAGTCCTCGACGGGGGACCCAGTACTTC
.	TRBV4-2	TRBJ1-2	.	CASSQDYSIIGYGYTF	TGTGCCAGCAGCCAAGATTACAGCATAATCGGGTATGGCTACACCTTC
TRBD1	TRBV6-6	TRBJ2-5	.	CASSQDRGTQYF	TGTGCCAGCAGTCAGGACAGGGGAACCCAGTACTTC
.	TRBV27	TRBJ1-1	few	CASSLRRRTEAFF	TGTGCCAGCAGTTTAAGGCGTAGAACTGAAGCTTTCTTT
.	TRBV4-1	TRBJ2-2	.	CASSRGRVVTGELFF	TGCGCCAGCAGCCGCGGACGAGTGGTTACCGGGGAGCTGTTTTTT
.	TRBV7-2	TRBJ1-1	many	CASSLLAGPNTEAFF	TGTGCCAGCAGCTTACTAGCCGGGCCGAACACTGAAGCTTTCTTT
TRBD1	TRBV19	TRBJ1-1	.	CASSTYTGGEAFF	TGTGCCAGTAGTACTTATACAGGGGGTGAAGCTTTCTTT
.	TRBV27	TRBJ1-6	.	CASSPRDGILYNSPLHF	TGTGCCAGCAGTCCCCGGGACGGTATCTTATATAATTCACCCCTCCACTTT
.	TRBV6-1	TRBJ1-2	.	CASTSDTYGYTF	TGTGCCAGCACTTCCGACACGTATGGCTACACCTTC
.	TRBV6-5	TRBJ1-6	.	CASSYSQGYENSPLHF	TGTGCCAGCAGTTACTCGCAGGGATACGAAAATTCACCCCTCCACTTT
TRBD1	TRBV14	TRBJ1-3	few	CASSQTGTVGNTIYF	TGTGCCAGCAGCCAGACCGGGACAGTCGGAAACACCATATATTTT
.	TRBV12-3/TRBV12-4	TRBJ1-1	many	CASSFNIMNTEAFF	TGTGCCAGCAGTTTCAACATAATGAACACTGAAGCTTTCTTT
TRBD2	TRBV4-1	TRBJ2-3	few	CASSLLWTSGGSPDTQYF	TGCGCCAGCAGCCTGCTTTGGACTAGCGGGGGGTCGCCAGATACGCAGTATTTT
.	TRBV7-6	TRBJ1-2	many	CASSLADTNRDNYGYTF	TGTGCCAGCAGCTTAGCGGACACGAACAGGGACAACTATGGCTACACCTTC
TRBD1	TRBV4-1	TRBJ2-1	.	CASSQERDREFYNEQFF	TGCGCCAGCAGCCAAGAAAGGGACAGGGAGTTCTACAATGAGCAGTTCTTC
.	TRBV5-1	TRBJ1-2	.	CASSFDYLNYGYTF	TGCGCCAGCAGCTTTGACTATTTGAACTATGGCTACACCTTC
.	TRBV7-8	TRBJ1-2	.	CASSETGLRGYTF	TGTGCCAGCAGCGAGACAGGATTACGGGGCTACACCTTC
TRBD1	TRBV7-9	TRBJ1-2	.	CASSKRGTGAPRGYYGYTF	TGTGCCAGCAGCAAGAGGGGCACAGGGGCCCCTCGGGGGTACTATGGCTACACCTTC
.	TRBV6-8	TRBJ2-2	.	CASSDYTNTGELFF	TGTGCCAGCAGTGACTATACGAACACCGGGGAGCTGTTTTTT
.	TRBV7-9	TRBJ1-1	few	CASSPVGGAHTEAFF	TGTGCCAGCAGCCCCGTTGGGGGGGCGCACACTGAAGCTTTCTTT
.	TRBV7-6	TRBJ1-1	.	CASSLGGELRTEAFF	TGTGCCAGCAGCTTAGGAGGGGAGTTACGGACTGAAGCTTTCTTT
.	TRBV7-9	TRBJ1-1	few	CASSLEVIENTEAFF	TGTGCCAGCAGCTTAGAAGTCATTGAGAACACTGAAGCTTTCTTT
.	TRBV6-1	TRBJ2-4	few	CASGTGPGENIQYF	TGTGCCAGCGGTACCGGGCCGGGGGAAAACATTCAGTACTTC
TRBD1	TRBV3-1	TRBJ1-4	.	CASSPHRGEEKLFF	TGTGCCAGCAGCCCTCACAGGGGGGAAGAAAAACTGTTTTTT
TRBD1	TRBV7-8	TRBJ1-1	many	CASSLALPTGEALGAFF	TGTGCCAGCAGCTTAGCCTTACCGACAGGGGAGGCACTTGGAGCTTTCTTT
.	TRBV19	TRBJ2-3	few	CASSMIGAVDTQYF	TGTGCCAGTAGTATGATCGGCGCGGTAGATACGCAGTATTTT
.	TRBV29-1	TRBJ2-3	few	CSVEDFMDGTDTQYF	TGCAGCGTTGAAGATTTTATGGACGGCACAGATACGCAGTATTTT
TRBD2	TRBV24-1	TRBJ2-1	few	CASGTTVNEQFF	TGTGCCTCAGGGACTACTGTCAATGAGCAGTTCTTC
.	TRBV18	TRBJ1-2	.	CASSPPSGNYGYTF	TGTGCCAGCTCACCACCGTCGGGGAACTATGGCTACACCTTC
.	TRBV7-9	TRBJ1-4	.	CASSPIDGAFEKLFF	TGTGCCAGCAGCCCAATAGATGGAGCTTTTGAAAAACTGTTTTTT
.	TRBV2	TRBJ2-3	.	CASSEIEAGQAHRVTDTQYF	TGTGCCAGCAGTGAAATTGAGGCAGGTCAGGCCCATCGGGTCACAGATACGCAGTATTTT
TRBD1	TRBV4-2	TRBJ1-1	.	CASSQGLQGAVTEAFF	TGTGCCAGCAGCCAAGGCCTCCAGGGGGCGGTCACTGAAGCTTTCTTT
TRBD2	TRBV20-1	TRBJ2-5	few	CSARDLASGGGQETQYF	TGCAGTGCTAGAGATCTGGCTAGCGGGGGGGGCCAAGAGACCCAGTACTTC
TRBD2	TRBV7-3	TRBJ2-3	.	CASRNSGGPPHEDTQYF	TGTGCCAGCAGGAATAGCGGGGGGCCCCCGCATGAAGATACGCAGTATTTT
.	TRBV6-2/TRBV6-3	TRBJ1-1	.	CASLSSWGTEAFF	TGTGCCAGCCTTTCGAGCTGGGGAACTGAAGCTTTCTTT
TRBD2	TRBV2	TRBJ2-3	few	CASSGLAIGTDTQYF	TGTGCCAGCAGTGGACTAGCGATAGGCACAGATACGCAGTATTTT
TRBD1	TRBV20-1	TRBJ2-1	few	CSAIDGGQGTFGEQFF	TGCAGTGCTATAGATGGCGGACAGGGTACCTTCGGTGAGCAGTTCTTC
TRBD1	TRBV10-2	TRBJ2-7	.	CASRMTGGVKAYEQYF	TGCGCCAGCAGAATGACAGGGGGAGTAAAGGCGTACGAGCAGTACTTC
.	TRBV5-4	TRBJ1-2	many	CASSFSESRYTF	TGTGCCAGCAGCTTCAGTGAGTCTCGCTACACCTTC